This TCR beta chain is from a study of blood T cell repertoires in COVID-19. In germline, CDR1 is MDHEN, CDR2 SYDVKM. With V trimmed by 5 bases and J by 5 bases, 22 bases remained unmatched. The CDR3 consists of 19 residues. Study members were between about 18 and 100 years old and lived in 24 US regions. Allocation to cohorts depended on clinical history reported by the participants. The method was immunoSEQ multiplex PCR; TCRdb's version includes in-frame clones alone and lacks a portion of them. The table includes some 260,000 clones, about 93% detected once. The sequence was obtained from a woman under 30 who had recovered from COVID-19. The chain uses TRBV28 and TRBJ2-3; 7 nucleotides match TRBD1. The sample comprised PBMCs or T cells enriched from blood (not recorded which). CDR3 sequence: CASSRPTGLSIGRLDTQYF. In nucleotides, the CDR3 is TGTGCCAGCAGTCGCCCGACAGGGTTGAGCATTGGCCGGTTAGATACGCAGTATTTT.